The next 30 T cell receptor beta chains were all read from a single sample in a study of T cell changes during pregnancy in multiple sclerosis. The table came from immunoSEQ multiplex PCR; TCRdb's copy has only in-frame clones and leaves some out. Of approximately 27,000 clones in the sample, over 85% are singletons; the top ten hold around 0.7%. The sample was CD4+ T cells from peripheral blood mononuclear cells, taken in the first trimester of pregnancy. The receptor source for this set is a female donor with multiple sclerosis, enrolled in a pregnancy study.

J is TRBJ1-3 and V is TRBV7-6, with 10 bases identical to TRBD1. The germline gives CDR1 SGHVS, CDR2 FNYEAQ. This CDR3 is 17 amino acids long. V lost 5 bases to trimming and J lost 1 base; unmatched junction nucleotides: 8. DNA of the CDR3: TGTGCCAGCAGCCCTCGACAGGGGGCAAGTTCTGGAAACACCATATATTTT. Protein: CASSPRQGASSGNTIYF.

The rearrangement uses TRBV29-1 and TRBJ2-1, with no clear D. The germline V and J ends were trimmed by 4 bases and 3 bases, with 7 bases remaining between them. Germline V gives CDR1 SQVTM, CDR2 ANQGSEA. This CDR3 has 12 residues. Here the CDR3 reads CSVGTGYNEQFF. The CDR3 bases are TGCAGCGTTGGTACCGGCTACAATGAGCAGTTCTTC.

With respect to this clone: Other DNA sequences in this specimen translate into the identical CDR3. The genes are TRBV7-9 and TRBJ1-1; 7 positions match TRBD1. The CDR3 contains 15 residues. The J segment lost 8 bases and the V segment lost 5 bases, leaving 14 bases of the junction unmatched. Germline lookup yields CDR1 SEHNR and CDR2 FQNEAQ (reference sequence). The CDR3 nucleotides read TGTGCCAGCAGCCCCGAGACAGGGTGGGTCTCCGAAGCTTTCTTT. Translated: CASSPETGWVSEAFF. Combining the CDR3 with reference TRBV7-9 and TRBJ1-1 gives the whole variable domain DTGVSQNPRHKITKRGQNVTFRCDPISEHNRLYWYRQTLGQGPEFLTYFQNEAQLEKSRLLSDRFSAERPKGSFSTLEIQRTEQGDSAMYLCASSPETGWVSEAFFGQGTRLTVV.

This chain connects TRBV28 to TRBJ1-2; 9 positions agree with TRBD1. J lost 2 bases, V lost 5 bases, and 9 bases had no gene match. From germline, CDR1 is MDHEN and CDR2 SYDVKM. CDR3 length: 16 residues. This chain's CDR3 is CASSPPGQGRNYGYTF. Here the CDR3 DNA reads TGTGCCAGCAGTCCCCCTGGACAGGGGCGCAACTATGGCTACACCTTC.

This clone was found once. The J gene is TRBJ1-1, the V gene TRBV2, with D uncertain. The length of the CDR3 is 13 residues. Germline assignment: CDR1 SNHLY and CDR2 FYNNEI. The V gene lost 5 bases and the J gene lost 5 bases, with 12 bases spanning the gap. This CDR3 reads CASSPREGTEAFF. CDR3 nucleotide sequence: TGTGCCAGCAGTCCACGGGAGGGAACTGAAGCTTTCTTT.

V gene TRBV18 combines with J gene TRBJ1-2; D ambiguous. V was cut by 2 bases and J by 7 bases, with 17 bases left in between. This CDR3 spans 15 amino acids. Germline CDR1 is KGHSH and CDR2 is LQKENI. CDR3 coding DNA: TGTGCCAGCTCACCAGACCGACCACGGGGTTCTGGCTACACCTTC. Amino acid sequence: CASSPDRPRGSGYTF.

J is TRBJ1-3 and V is TRBV5-1; D uncertain. CDR3 length: 14 amino acids. Trimming shortened V by 0 bases and J by 2 bases, and 6 bases separated the two germline ends. Germline loops: CDR1 SGHRS, CDR2 YFSETQ. As DNA, the CDR3 is TGCGCCAGCAGCTTGGTTACAGCTGGAAACACCATATATTTT. It translates to CASSLVTAGNTIYF.

The rearrangement uses TRBV5-4 and TRBJ1-1; D remains ambiguous. The CDR3 runs to 11 residues. The germline V gene has CDR1 SGHNT and CDR2 YYREEE (reference sequence). Between the trimmed V and J ends, which lost 7 bases and 1 base, there was a span of 5 bases. CDR3 nucleotides: TGTGCCAGCTGGGCGAACACTGAAGCTTTCTTT. Amino acids: CASWANTEAFF.

The V gene is TRBV5-1, the J gene TRBJ2-7, with D possibly matching TRBD1 (5 bases). The CDR3 spans 14 residues. V dropped 0 bases and J dropped 5 bases, with 12 bases sitting between them. Germline-derived CDR1 and CDR2 are SGHRS and YFSETQ. The CDR3 nucleotides read TGCGCCAGCAGCTTGGGCTGGGGCCGGGACGAGCAGTACTTC. Translating it yields CASSLGWGRDEQYF.

This clone was seen more than once but under ten times. The V call is TRBV18, the J call TRBJ1-4; no clear D gene. In germline, CDR1 is KGHSH, CDR2 LQKENI. Trimming took off 4 bases at V and 0 bases at J, with 6 bases between the two ends. This CDR3 has 14 residues. The CDR3 loop is CASSLRATNEKLFF. The CDR3 DNA follows: TGTGCCAGCTCACTCCGGGCAACTAATGAAAAACTGTTTTTT.

The CDR3: CASSPLSWYSGETQYF. The CDR3 region has the DNA TGTGCCAGCAGCCCCCTATCTTGGTACAGCGGAGAGACCCAGTACTTC. The chain employs TRBV27 and TRBJ2-5, with D tentatively TRBD2 (5 bases). The CDR3 is 16 amino acids. The germline V and J ends were trimmed by 6 bases and 4 bases, with 21 bases remaining between them. Germline V lookup: CDR1 MNHEY, CDR2 SMNVEV (reference sequence).

This chain links TRBV28 with TRBJ1-5; 8 bases line up with TRBD1. CDR3 length: 15 residues. Looked up from germline, CDR1 is MDHEN and CDR2 is SYDVKM. The V segment lost 7 bases and the J segment 4 bases; nucleotides outside the gene matches: 9. CDR3 nucleotide sequence: TGTGCCAGCACCGGTGACAGGGGCGGAAATCAGCCCCAGCATTTT. This codes for CASTGDRGGNQPQHF.

This chain joins TRBV6-1 and TRBJ1-1; 9 bases align to TRBD1. J lost 4 bases, V lost 5 bases, and 8 bases had no gene match. The CDR3 spans 15 residues. Germline loops: CDR1 MNHNS, CDR2 SASEGT. For the CDR3, the DNA is TGTGCCAGCAGTCCTTCGGACAGGGGTAGCACTGAAGCTTTCTTT. Encoded protein: CASSPSDRGSTEAFF.

The chain employs TRBV11-2 and TRBJ1-2; D remains unclear. This CDR3 is built from 13 residues. Germline lookup yields CDR1 SGHAT and CDR2 FQNNGV. The ends were cut back, 5 bases at V and 2 bases at J, with 9 bases in the middle. The CDR3 region is CASSPGGNYGYTF. As DNA, the CDR3 is TGTGCCAGCAGCCCGGGAGGGAACTATGGCTACACCTTC. Complete variable domain (other parts from reference TRBV11-2 and TRBJ1-2): EAGVAQSPRYKIIEKRQSVAFWCNPISGHATLYWYQQILGQGPKLLIQFQNNGVVDDSQLPKDRFSAERLKGVDSTLKIQPAKLEDSAVYLCASSPGGNYGYTFGSGTRLTVV.

This chain links TRBV9 with TRBJ2-3; TRBD2 might be the D (6 bases). Per the germline V gene, CDR1 is SGDLS and CDR2 is YYNGEE. CDR3 length: 15 amino acids. Trimming shortened V by 0 bases and J by 3 bases, and 11 bases separated the two germline ends. The CDR3 sequence: CASSVAGGQTDTQYF. CDR3 nucleotide sequence: TGTGCCAGCAGCGTAGCTGGAGGGCAAACAGATACGCAGTATTTT.

The chain couples TRBV6-4 to TRBJ2-2; 9 bases match TRBD1. Trimming removed 5 bases from V and 4 bases from J; junction bases left unmatched: 11. This CDR3 contains 17 residues. Germline V gene data show CDR1 as MRHNA and CDR2 as SNTAGT. Written as DNA, the CDR3 is TGTGCCAGCAGTTTACAACCCAGGGGACAGGGCACCGGGGAGCTGTTTTTT. Amino acids: CASSLQPRGQGTGELFF.

The V call is TRBV10-3, the J call TRBJ2-7, with TRBD1 identical over 11 bases. The CDR3 extends over 14 amino acids. In germline, CDR1 is ENHRY, CDR2 SYGVKD. Losses at the gene ends were 8 bases for V and 1 base for J; bases not matched to a gene: 4. CDR3 in DNA: TGTGCCATCGGGGGGACAGGGGGATCCTACGAGCAGTACTTC. This translates into CAIGGTGGSYEQYF.

The chain employs TRBV28 and TRBJ2-6; D is perhaps TRBD2 (5 bases). Germline lookup yields CDR1 MDHEN and CDR2 SYDVKM. CDR3 length: 14 residues. Trimming removed 10 bases at V and 4 bases at J, with 14 bases between. CDR3 amino acids: CATTSSGGANVLTF. The DNA for the CDR3 is TGTGCCACCACATCCTCGGGAGGGGCCAACGTCCTGACTTTC.

This clone came up a few times. V gene TRBV25-1 combines with J gene TRBJ1-6, with D perhaps matching TRBD1 (5 bases). V was shortened by 7 bases and J by 4 bases, with 5 bases between the two germline ends. From germline, CDR1 is MGHDK and CDR2 SYGVNS. The CDR3 has 12 amino acids. The CDR3 reads CASKGYNSPLHF. The CDR3 coding sequence is TGTGCCAGCAAGGGGTATAATTCACCCCTCCACTTT.

The chain recombines TRBV7-2 with TRBJ1-2; D might be TRBD1 (5 bases). There are 12 residues in the CDR3. CDR1 and CDR2 (germline): SGHTA, FQGNSA. Trimming shortened V by 2 bases and J by 8 bases, and 9 bases separated the two germline ends. The CDR3 DNA reads as TGTGCCAGCAGCTTAAGGGGAGGCGGCTACACCTTC. Amino acids: CASSLRGGGYTF.

The rearrangement joins TRBV11-2 to TRBJ1-2; 8 bases are a match to TRBD1. Trimming took 3 bases from V and 4 from J; bases not matched to a gene: 7. This CDR3 is 15 amino acids long. From germline, CDR1 is SGHAT and CDR2 FQNNGV. The CDR3 is CASSLASTGAYGYTF. Written as DNA, the CDR3 is TGTGCCAGCAGCTTGGCATCGACAGGGGCCTATGGCTACACCTTC.

CDR3 region: CASSPTKFASGANVLTF. CDR3 nucleotide sequence: TGTGCCAGTAGCCCAACAAAGTTCGCCTCTGGGGCCAACGTCCTGACTTTC. The V call is TRBV19, the J call TRBJ2-6; D is uncertain. V lost 6 bases to trimming and J lost 0 bases, with 15 bases between them. The CDR3 runs to 17 residues. Germline V gene sequence: CDR1 LNHDA, CDR2 SQIVND (reference sequence).

The chain links TRBV2 to TRBJ2-7, with TRBD1 identical over 9 bases. CDR3 length equals 17 residues. Germline-derived CDR1 and CDR2 are SNHLY and FYNNEI. The junction had 13 bases not matched to a gene; V was cut back by 3 bases and J by 4 bases. Written as DNA, the CDR3 is TGTGCCAGCAGTGACCCTCTGGGACAGGGCGGTGAGTACGAGCAGTACTTC. This codes for CASSDPLGQGGEYEQYF.

The chain uses TRBV6-6 and TRBJ1-2, with TRBD1 matching 7 bases. After removal of 5 bases from V and 8 bases from J, the junction contained 8 bases not matched to a gene. This CDR3 has 13 amino acids. CDR1 is MNHNY and CDR2 is SVGAGI in the germline V gene (reference sequence). The chain's CDR3 is CASSRQGERGYTF. The CDR3 DNA is TGTGCCAGCAGTAGACAGGGTGAAAGGGGCTACACCTTC.

The chain joins TRBV7-2 to TRBJ2-1, with a possible D match to TRBD1 (6 bases). With 2 bases removed from V and 6 bases from J, the gap between germline ends came to 17 bases. The CDR3 contains 16 residues. Germline V gene lookup returns CDR1 SGHTA and CDR2 FQGNSA. In DNA, the CDR3 is TGTGCCAGCAGCTTATATGGCAGGGGCCTCAGCAATGAGCAGTTCTTC. Protein: CASSLYGRGLSNEQFF.

V is TRBV10-3 and J is TRBJ1-2, with 10 bases matching TRBD1. Per the germline V gene, CDR1 is ENHRY and CDR2 is SYGVKD. The CDR3 runs to 15 residues. V lost 0 bases and J lost 4; bases outside the gene matches: 2. CDR3 residues: CAISESRDRGYGYTF. Here the CDR3 DNA reads TGTGCCATCAGTGAGTCTCGGGACAGGGGCTATGGCTACACCTTC.

This chain joins TRBV11-2 and TRBJ1-4; TRBD1 agrees at 7 bases. V trimming: 7 bases; J trimming: 10 bases; junction bases outside the gene matches: 12. This CDR3 spans 14 amino acids. Per the germline V gene, CDR1 is SGHAT and CDR2 is FQNNGV. The CDR3 loop reads CASTTGPSFGKLFF. Here the CDR3 DNA reads TGTGCCAGCACGACAGGGCCCAGTTTTGGAAAACTGTTTTTT.

CDR3 in amino acids: CASSDRFRYTEAFF. The CDR3, as DNA: TGTGCCAGCAGTGATCGGTTTCGGTACACTGAAGCTTTCTTT. V is TRBV2 and J is TRBJ1-1; unclear D gene. The germline CDR1 and CDR2 sequences are SNHLY and FYNNEI. The CDR3 is 14 residues long. Trimming took off 3 bases at V and 3 bases at J, with 11 bases between the two ends.

The chain couples TRBV7-2 to TRBJ2-1; unclear D gene. Trimming took 1 base from V and 4 from J, leaving 11 bases between them. The length of the CDR3 is 15 residues. Germline V gene data show CDR1 as SGHTA and CDR2 as FQGNSA. The CDR3 bases are TGTGCCAGCAGCTTAGGGGCCTACGTATACAATGAGCAGTTCTTC. Translating gives CASSLGAYVYNEQFF.

The rearrangement links TRBV7-3 to TRBJ2-1; the match to TRBD2 covers 7 bases. V trimming: 6 bases; J trimming: 7 bases; junction bases outside the gene matches: 12. Germline CDR1 SGHTA, CDR2 FQGTGA. This CDR3 has 15 amino acids. The CDR3 spells CASSPTSAAGNEQFF. In nucleotides, the CDR3 is TGTGCCAGCAGTCCAACTAGCGCTGCCGGAAATGAGCAGTTCTTC.